A single T cell receptor beta chain is shown here with its context. Its antigen is as yet unknown. Unstimulated regulatory T cells (CD4+CD25+CD127-), CD4+CD25- non-regulatory cells, CD4 and CD8 cells were FACS-sorted from thawed PBMCs. The data stem from a study of Tregs in tolerant kidney transplant recipients. Across the study: The nonmyeloablative bone marrow transplants came from related graft donors, with transient mixed chimerism. Study-wide points: Few patients were studied, so findings need validation in larger groups.

This CDR3 contains 19 residues. Germline CDR1 and CDR2: MGHRA and YSYEKL. The J segment lost 2 bases and the V segment lost 3 bases, leaving 10 bases of the junction unmatched. TCRdb's copy holds only in-frame clones and misses some; the assay was immunoSEQ multiplex PCR. The table lists tens of thousands of clones, 80% to 95% of them singletons. The clonotype was recovered from a human donor who received a combined kidney and bone marrow transplant. This sequence joins TRBV4-1 and TRBJ2-6; 10 bases are shared with TRBD1. Sequenced material: Tregs from blood, taken before the transplant. Here the CDR3 DNA reads TGCGCCAGCAGCCAGGCCTCACTGACAGGGGGCCCTGGGGCCAACGTCCTGACTTTC. It translates to CASSQASLTGGPGANVLTF.